These 8 T cell receptor beta chains originate from one sample sequenced in a study of post-analysis software for immune sequencing data. These receptors lack a known antigen. Broader study findings: TRBV5-6, TRBV5-1 and TRBV20-1 belonged to a set of about five TRBV segments that were more frequent in patients than controls.

cDNA libraries for TCR beta contained unique molecular identifiers. One entry per CDR3 protein, called by TCRdb with MiXCR from the PCR reads. In the table there are about 430,000 distinct CDR3 sequences, less than 40% of which are singletons. The sequencing sample was made of blood. The receptors were sampled from a girl under 10 years old with multiple sclerosis.

This clonotype was observed a single time. This sequence joins TRBV10-3 and TRBJ1-5; perhaps TRBD1 as D (6 bases). The CDR3 totals 14 residues. Germline-derived CDR1 and CDR2 are ENHRY and SYGVKD. V lost 4 bases and J 3 bases, leaving 10 bases between the germline ends. CDR3 region: CAISATGPNQPQHF. The CDR3 nucleotides read TGTGCCATCAGTGCGACAGGACCCAATCAGCCCCAGCATTTT.

The J gene is TRBJ2-7, the V gene TRBV12-3 or TRBV12-4; 10 bases match TRBD1. CDR3 length: 14 residues. The junction had 5 bases not matched to a gene; V was cut back by 7 bases and J by 2 bases. CDR3 sequence: CASIPTGGPYEQYF. The CDR3 DNA is TGTGCCAGCATCCCGACAGGGGGCCCCTACGAGCAGTACTTC.

The chain is built from TRBV20-1 and TRBJ1-5; D unresolved. The CDR3 is 12 amino acids. Germline V lookup: CDR1 DFQATT, CDR2 SNEGSKA (reference sequence). V was cut by 3 bases and J by 6 bases, with 9 bases left in between. Here the CDR3 reads CSARRGSQPQHF. CDR3 nucleotides: TGCAGTGCTAGGCGGGGAAGTCAGCCCCAGCATTTT.

This clonotype was recorded many times. The V gene is TRBV28, the J gene TRBJ1-5; D uncertain. The V end was cut by 2 bases, the J end by 2 bases, with 10 bases between. This CDR3 is 15 amino acids long. The V gene's germline CDR1 is MDHEN and CDR2 SYDVKM. CDR3 sequence reads: CASSLKGLGNQPQHF. The CDR3 bases are TGTGCCAGCAGTTTAAAAGGGTTAGGCAATCAGCCCCAGCATTTT.

This rearrangement joins TRBV7-7 to TRBJ2-5, with TRBD2 identical over 9 bases. CDR3 length: 15 amino acids. The V gene's germline CDR1 is SSHAT and CDR2 FNYEAQ (reference sequence). CDR3 amino acids: CACSLLAGRQETQYF. The DNA for the CDR3 is TGTGCTTGCAGTTTACTAGCGGGTCGACAAGAGACCCAGTACTTC.

Here the CDR3 reads CASSLGQASNEQFF. CDR3 nucleotide sequence: TGCGCCAGCAGCTTAGGACAGGCGAGCAATGAGCAGTTCTTC. J is TRBJ2-1 and V is TRBV5-1, with TRBD1 matching over 7 bases. J lost 6 bases, V lost 2 bases, and 5 bases had no gene match. The CDR3 is 14 amino acids. Germline loops: CDR1 SGHRS, CDR2 YFSETQ.

This chain connects TRBV24-1 to TRBJ2-1; D call uncertain. The V end lost 1 base, the J end lost 5 bases, and 14 bases lay between the germline ends. Germline V gene sequence: CDR1 KGHDR, CDR2 SFDVKD. This CDR3 has 16 amino acids. As DNA, the CDR3 is TGTGCCACCAGTGATTTTACCCAGGTCGCAAACAATGAGCAGTTCTTC. The encoded protein is CATSDFTQVANNEQFF.

V is TRBV9 and J is TRBJ1-6; D unclear. CDR1 and CDR2 (germline): SGDLS, YYNGEE. Trimming took off 4 bases at V and 14 bases at J, with 16 bases between the two ends. This CDR3 comprises 13 residues. CDR3 nucleotides: TGTGCCAGCAGCTCCCATGACTCCGGATCCCTCCACTTT. This codes for CASSSHDSGSLHF.